Presented here are 27 T cell receptor beta chains from one specimen sequenced in a study of cytomegalovirus exposure and HLA in healthy donors. Assay used: immunoSEQ multiplex PCR; TCRdb lists only in-frame clones, some missing. The data show more than 80,000 clones, roughly 96% seen once. The sample was PBMCs. The receptor set was obtained from a woman aged 18-29 years in good health and CMV-seronegative.

The chain employs TRBV6-1 and TRBJ1-5; 12 bases map to TRBD1. Per the germline V gene, CDR1 is MNHNS and CDR2 is SASEGT. Losses at the gene ends were 5 bases for V and 7 bases for J; bases not matched to a gene: 6. CDR3 length equals 15 residues. CDR3 residues: CASSPSGTGGQPQHF. The CDR3 DNA follows: TGTGCCAGCAGTCCGAGTGGGACAGGGGGCCAGCCCCAGCATTTT.

CDR3 in DNA: TGTGCCAGCAGCTCACAGACTGGGGCCAACGTCCTGACTTTC. It yields the protein CASSSQTGANVLTF. V and J are TRBV7-9 and TRBJ2-6; no reliable D call. In germline, CDR1 is SEHNR, CDR2 FQNEAQ (reference sequence). The V and J ends lost 4 bases and 2 bases respectively, with 6 bases between them. The CDR3 is 14 residues long.

This rearrangement joins TRBV6-6 to TRBJ2-2; D perhaps matches TRBD1 (5 bases). The CDR3 consists of 13 residues. Germline V gene sequence: CDR1 MNHNY, CDR2 SVGAGI (reference sequence). Trimming stripped 6 bases from V and 8 bases from J, with 13 bases between. The CDR3 DNA reads TGTGCCAGCAGGGACATCGTAGGGGGGGAGCTGTTTTTT. Protein product: CASRDIVGGELFF.

This chain joins TRBV21-1 and TRBJ2-7; the table names TRBD2, a call not compared with the DNA. TRBV21-1 counts as a pseudogene. The CDR3 is 14 amino acids. The CDR3 spells CASRGVAVTYEQYF. The CDR3 bases are TGTGCCAGCAGGGGGGTAGCGGTTACCTACGAGCAGTACTTC.

J is TRBJ2-2 and V is TRBV27; 7 bases match TRBD2. From germline, CDR1 is MNHEY and CDR2 SMNVEV (reference sequence). CDR3 length equals 18 residues. J lost 6 bases, V lost 3 bases, and 16 bases had no gene match. The CDR3 spells CASSLANLAGEVAGELFF. CDR3 nucleotide sequence: TGTGCCAGCAGTTTGGCCAATTTGGCGGGAGAGGTGGCCGGGGAGCTGTTTTTT.

In this sample, this clone turned up once. The genes are TRBV5-1 and TRBJ2-2; 7 positions match TRBD1. Looked up from germline, CDR1 is SGHRS and CDR2 is YFSETQ. CDR3 length: 17 residues. With V trimmed by 4 bases and J by 0 bases, 9 bases remained unmatched. Here the CDR3 DNA reads TGCGCCAGCAGCGGATCCGGGACAGTTGCGAACACCGGGGAGCTGTTTTTT. Amino acid sequence: CASSGSGTVANTGELFF.

The CDR3 sequence is CASSSLPGDYGYTF. In DNA, the CDR3 is TGTGCCAGCAGTTCCCTTCCAGGGGACTATGGCTACACCTTC. The gene calls are TRBV27 and TRBJ1-2; perhaps TRBD1 as D (6 bases). CDR1 MNHEY and CDR2 SMNVEV come from the germline V gene (reference sequence). This CDR3 is 14 amino acids long. V was shortened by 4 bases and J by 3 bases, with 12 bases between the two germline ends.

The genes are TRBV6-1 and TRBJ1-1; weak D call: TRBD1 (6 bases). Trimming removed 10 bases at V and 0 bases at J, with 12 bases between. The CDR3 extends over 13 amino acids. Germline V lookup: CDR1 MNHNS, CDR2 SASEGT. Here the CDR3 DNA reads TGTGCCACCGTGACAGGCCTGAACACTGAAGCTTTCTTT. It specifies CATVTGLNTEAFF.

This clone was detected only a few times. This chain links TRBV9 with TRBJ2-3; 8 positions agree with TRBD2. Germline V gene lookup returns CDR1 SGDLS and CDR2 YYNGEE. The CDR3 covers 20 residues. V lost 0 bases to trimming and J lost 0 bases; unmatched junction nucleotides: 15. This CDR3 reads CASSVGSSSGSSGSTDTQYF. CDR3 nucleotide sequence: TGTGCCAGCAGCGTAGGATCAAGTTCTGGGTCTAGCGGGAGCACAGATACGCAGTATTTT.

This chain connects TRBV5-4 to TRBJ2-4; TRBD2 matches 7 bases. V was pared by 0 bases and J by 7 bases, with 4 bases of the junction left unmatched. CDR1 is SGHNT, CDR2 YYREEE, per germline (reference sequence). This CDR3 contains 14 residues. CDR3 loop: CASSLAKLANIQYF. The CDR3 coding sequence is TGTGCCAGCAGCTTGGCGAAACTAGCGAACATTCAGTACTTC.

J is TRBJ2-4 and V is TRBV6-6, with D possibly matching TRBD1 (5 bases). Looked up from germline, CDR1 is MNHNY and CDR2 is SVGAGI (reference sequence). V gave up 2 bases and J gave up 5 bases, with 10 bases separating them. This CDR3 has 14 residues. CDR3 amino acids: CASSYGQAQNIQYF. The DNA of the CDR3 is TGTGCCAGCAGTTACGGACAAGCACAAAACATTCAGTACTTC.

The V gene is TRBV19, the J gene TRBJ2-1, with D maybe TRBD1 (6 bases). The length of the CDR3 is 15 residues. Germline V gene data show CDR1 as LNHDA and CDR2 as SQIVND (reference sequence). V lost 5 bases, J lost 7 bases, and 18 bases lay in between. CDR3 coding DNA: TGTGCCAGTAGTCAACAACAGGGAAGGCTTAATGAGCAGTTCTTC. Its translation is CASSQQQGRLNEQFF.

The chain is built from TRBV6-1 and TRBJ1-2, with 8 nucleotides matching TRBD1. The V and J ends lost 6 bases and 7 bases, in that order; junction bases with no gene match: 7. From germline, CDR1 is MNHNS and CDR2 SASEGT. The CDR3 contains 13 residues. The CDR3 protein is CASRVTGGSGYTF. The CDR3 coding sequence is TGTGCCAGCAGGGTCACAGGGGGGAGTGGCTACACCTTC.

The chain recombines TRBV10-1 with TRBJ1-1, with 9 bases aligning to TRBD1. V lost 3 bases to trimming and J lost 3 bases; unmatched junction nucleotides: 2. The germline V gene encodes CDR1 WNHNN and CDR2 SYGVQD (reference sequence). This CDR3 has 14 amino acids. The CDR3 is CASSDTGGYTEAFF. The CDR3 DNA is TGCGCCAGCAGTGATACAGGGGGCTACACTGAAGCTTTCTTT.

This clone was counted a single time. V and J are TRBV27 and TRBJ1-1; 9 bases are a match to TRBD1. Trimming cost V 10 bases and J 3 bases; bases outside gene matches: 18. Germline CDR1 and CDR2: MNHEY and SMNVEV (reference sequence). The CDR3 runs to 17 residues. CDR3 loop: CATTPLSGTGMDTEAFF. CDR3 DNA: TGTGCCACTACGCCTTTATCCGGGACAGGGATGGACACTGAAGCTTTCTTT.

The chain recombines TRBV5-6 with TRBJ2-7, with 13 bases fitting TRBD2. The V segment lost 3 bases and the J segment 3 bases; nucleotides outside the gene matches: 9. There are 17 residues in the CDR3. CDR1 and CDR2 from the germline V gene are SGHDT and YYEEEE. Written as DNA, the CDR3 is TGTGCCAGCAGCTCCCGGACTAGCGGGAGTCAATACTACGAGCAGTACTTC. It codes for CASSSRTSGSQYYEQYF.

This clone was recorded only once. This chain joins TRBV5-4 and TRBJ2-2; no firm D call. The CDR3 is 15 residues long. V was pared by 0 bases and J by 0 bases, with 6 bases between. Germline CDR1 and CDR2: SGHNT and YYREEE (reference sequence). DNA for the CDR3: TGTGCCAGCAGCTTGGACACCGCGAACACCGGGGAGCTGTTTTTT. Translated, it gives CASSLDTANTGELFF.

A single count supports this clone. The rearrangement links TRBV19 to TRBJ2-5; 9 bases are a match to TRBD1. CDR1 is LNHDA, CDR2 SQIVND, per germline (reference sequence). The CDR3 has 17 amino acids. V dropped 3 bases and J dropped 0; count of bases not matched to a gene: 8. The CDR3 protein is CASSITGGITNQETQYF. CDR3 nucleotide sequence: TGTGCCAGTAGTATTACAGGGGGCATCACGAACCAAGAGACCCAGTACTTC.

J is TRBJ1-6 and V is TRBV5-6, with a tentative D call TRBD1 (6 bases). The CDR3 extends over 14 amino acids. CDR1 and CDR2 from the germline V gene are SGHDT and YYEEEE. V lost 2 bases to trimming and J lost 7 bases, with 10 bases between them. The CDR3 DNA follows: TGTGCCAGCAGCTTCCAGGGGAGCAATTCACCCCTCCACTTT. It specifies CASSFQGSNSPLHF. Full variable domain (remainder filled in from reference TRBV5-6 and TRBJ1-6): DAGVTQSPTHLIKTRGQQVTLRCSPKSGHDTVSWYQQALGQGPQFIFQYYEEEERQRGNFPDRFSGHQFPNYSSELNVNALLLGDSALYLCASSFQGSNSPLHFGNGTRLTVT.

This rearrangement joins TRBV9 to TRBJ2-1; the match to TRBD1 covers 7 bases. This CDR3 is 20 amino acids long. Losses at the gene ends were 1 base for V and 2 bases for J; bases not matched to a gene: 18. Per germline, CDR1 SGDLS and CDR2 YYNGEE. In DNA, the CDR3 is TGTGCCAGCAGCGTACCCATCCGGGTTTCAGGGGGAATAACCTACAATGAGCAGTTCTTC. This codes for CASSVPIRVSGGITYNEQFF. The full variable domain, completed using reference TRBV9 and TRBJ2-1, is DSGVTQTPKHLITATGQRVTLRCSPRSGDLSVYWYQQSLDQGLQFLIQYYNGEERAKGNILERFSAQQFPDLHSELNLSSLELGDSALYFCASSVPIRVSGGITYNEQFFGPGTRLTVL.

This clone was detected only once. The V call is TRBV11-2, the J call TRBJ2-7; D not resolved. The germline V gene has CDR1 SGHAT and CDR2 FQNNGV. The CDR3 sequence is 13 residues long. Deletions cut 1 base from V and 4 bases from J, with 8 bases between. This chain's CDR3 is CASSLVLNYEQYF. The CDR3 DNA reads as TGTGCCAGCAGCTTAGTCCTTAATTACGAGCAGTACTTC.

The chain combines TRBV6-5 with TRBJ1-6, with 7 bases aligning to TRBD1. Looked up from germline, CDR1 is MNHEY and CDR2 is SVGAGI. The CDR3 covers 12 residues. V was pared by 7 bases and J by 10 bases, with 4 bases of the junction left unmatched. CDR3 protein: CASTTGASPLHF. The CDR3 nucleotides are TGTGCCAGCACCACAGGGGCCTCACCCCTCCACTTT.

V gene TRBV7-9 combines with J gene TRBJ2-6; 10 bases agree with TRBD1. The CDR3 consists of 19 residues. The germline V gene has CDR1 SEHNR and CDR2 FQNEAQ (reference sequence). With 2 bases clipped from V and 2 bases from J, the junction kept 9 bases outside the gene matches. For the CDR3, the DNA is TGTGCCAGCAGCTTACTTACCGGGACAGGGGTAACTGGGGCCAACGTCCTGACTTTC. It encodes CASSLLTGTGVTGANVLTF.

CDR3 nucleotides: TGCGCCAGCAGCTTGCCGGTGTCAGGGGGGTTCAATGAGCAGTTCTTC. Amino acid sequence: CASSLPVSGGFNEQFF. V usage is TRBV5-1 and J usage is TRBJ2-1; D might be TRBD1 (7 bases). The V and J ends lost 1 base and 6 bases respectively, with 17 bases between them. Germline V CDR1 and CDR2: SGHRS, YFSETQ. The CDR3 loop spans 16 amino acids.

The chain carries TRBV18 and TRBJ2-7; 10 bases fit TRBD1. From germline, CDR1 is KGHSH and CDR2 LQKENI. After removal of 6 bases from V and 2 bases from J, the junction contained 4 bases not matched to a gene. This CDR3 is built from 14 residues. The CDR3, as DNA: TGTGCCAGCTCGGACGGACAGGGGGCCTACGAGCAGTACTTC. Its protein is CASSDGQGAYEQYF.

The chain carries TRBV5-6 and TRBJ2-3; 8 bases agree with TRBD2. The J segment lost 11 bases and the V segment lost 4 bases, leaving 18 bases of the junction unmatched. CDR3 length: 16 amino acids. Germline V CDR1 and CDR2: SGHDT, YYEEEE. This chain's CDR3 is CASSPPQGSGKLGQYF. The CDR3 nucleotides are TGTGCCAGCAGCCCCCCCCAGGGTAGCGGGAAGCTCGGGCAGTATTTT.

The V and J genes are TRBV7-9 and TRBJ2-7; 7 bases agree with TRBD2. CDR1 and CDR2 from the germline V gene are SEHNR and FQNEAQ (reference sequence). CDR3 size: 15 residues. Losses at the gene ends were 5 bases for V and 7 bases for J; bases not matched to a gene: 14. The CDR3 bases are TGTGCCAGCAGCACAAGCGGGACCGCCATGGGGGAGCAGTACTTC. Amino acid sequence: CASSTSGTAMGEQYF.